Listed here are 4 T cell receptor beta chains from one sample, sequenced in a study of long-term antiretroviral therapy in people with HIV. At survey level, the immunoSEQ assay was run in its v3.0 version. Generated by immunoSEQ multiplex PCR, the TCRdb table keeps only in-frame clones and is missing some. Of about 32,000 clones detected, approximately 83% appear once; the ten largest clones hold over 9.5%. This sample comprised unsorted PBMCs, obtained 2.2 years after starting antiretroviral therapy. The receptors were sampled from a man between 18 and 35 years old with HIV.

V is TRBV6-1 and J is TRBJ1-5, with D perhaps matching TRBD1 (6 bases). The CDR3 is 15 amino acids. Germline values: CDR1 MNHNS, CDR2 SASEGT. Trimming removed 1 base at V and 7 bases at J, with 14 bases between. This chain's CDR3 is CASSEGGGGQQPQHF. The CDR3 region has the DNA TGTGCCAGCAGTGAAGGAGGTGGGGGCCAGCAGCCCCAGCATTTT.

This clone was seen just once. The CDR3 nucleotides read TGTGCCAGCAGCCCAAGCGGGCTCTTGGGCCGGGAGACCCAGTACTTC. Translating it yields CASSPSGLLGRETQYF. The chain is built from TRBV4-2 and TRBJ2-5, with D tentatively TRBD2 (6 bases). From germline, CDR1 is LGHNA and CDR2 YNFKEQ. Trimming took off 4 bases at V and 5 bases at J, with 20 bases between the two ends. CDR3 length equals 16 residues.

This clone was observed a few times. This rearrangement joins TRBV5-8 to TRBJ1-5, with TRBD1 identical over 8 bases. Losses at the gene ends were 4 bases for V and 2 bases for J; bases not matched to a gene: 5. The CDR3 totals 15 residues. CDR1 is SGHTS and CDR2 is YDEGEE in the germline V gene. In DNA, the CDR3 is TGTGCCAGCAGCCCCAGGGGGCAAGGCAATCAGCCCCAGCATTTT. Protein sequence: CASSPRGQGNQPQHF.

This clone was seen once. This chain uses TRBV6-1 with TRBJ2-1; 7 bases are shared with TRBD2. The CDR3 is made up of 15 amino acids. In germline, CDR1 is MNHNS, CDR2 SASEGT. V shed 1 base, J shed 7 bases, and the junction held 7 bases outside the gene matches. In nucleotides, the CDR3 is TGTGCCAGCAGTGAAGTCGCGGGGACTAATAATGAGCAGTTCTTC. Translated: CASSEVAGTNNEQFF.